The clone carrying this T cell receptor (beta chain) has at least ten counts. This record belongs to a study of CD8 T cells in ankylosing spondylitis. Quantitative 5'-RACE with molecular barcodes was used to make the TCR beta libraries. TCRdb used MiXCR to reprocess the 5' RACE reads, holding one entry per CDR3 protein. The profile shows roughly 120,000 distinct CDR3 sequences, about 13% of them singletons. The germline V gene has CDR1 MDHEN and CDR2 SYDVKM. The CDR3 is 15 residues long. After removal of 5 bases from V and 9 bases from J, the junction contained 14 bases not matched to a gene. This receptor was obtained from a female donor with ankylosing spondylitis or in good health (not recorded which). The sequenced sample was blood, either unsorted or a sorted T cell fraction (not recorded which). V is TRBV28 and J is TRBJ2-3; the match to TRBD1 covers 7 bases. CDR3 coding DNA: TGTGCCAGCAGTCCTACTCACTTTCGACAGGGCACGCAGTATTTT. Its translation: CASSPTHFRQGTQYF.